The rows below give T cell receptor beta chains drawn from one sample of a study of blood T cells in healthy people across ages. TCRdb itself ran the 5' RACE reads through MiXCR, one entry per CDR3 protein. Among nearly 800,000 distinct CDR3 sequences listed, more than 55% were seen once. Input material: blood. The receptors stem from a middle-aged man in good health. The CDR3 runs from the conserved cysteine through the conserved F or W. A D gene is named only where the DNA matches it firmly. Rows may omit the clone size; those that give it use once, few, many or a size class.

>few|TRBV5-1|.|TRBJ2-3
TGCGCCAGCAGCCTGGGGGGGGGCCCAGCTAGCACAGATACGCAGTATTTT
CASSLGGGPASTDTQYF
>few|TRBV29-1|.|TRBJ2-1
TGCAGCACCCAATCCGGGACGGCCCTTAATGAGCAGTTCTTC
CSTQSGTALNEQFF
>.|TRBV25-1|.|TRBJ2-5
TGTGCCAGCAGTGAAGCTGCGACACAGACCCAGTACTTC
CASSEAATQTQYF
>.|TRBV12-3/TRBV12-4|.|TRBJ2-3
TGTGCCAGCAGTCCACAATTCTCCGGGAGAGGGGGAACAGATGCGCAGTATTTT
CASSPQFSGRGGTDAQYF
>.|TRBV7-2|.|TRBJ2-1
TGTGCCAGCAGCCTACAAGTGGGACAACTCTCGAAGTACAATGAGCAGTTCTTC
CASSLQVGQLSKYNEQFF
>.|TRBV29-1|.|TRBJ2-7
TGCAGCGTTTCACAAAGGGGGGGATCCTACGAGCAGTACTTC
CSVSQRGGSYEQYF
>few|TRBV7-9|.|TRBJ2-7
TGTGCCAGCAGCTTATTTACAGGGAGTGCTTACGAGCAGTACTTC
CASSLFTGSAYEQYF
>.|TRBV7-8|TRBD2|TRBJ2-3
TGTGCCAGCGTATCGGGAGGCGTCACCTTCACAGATACGCAGTATTTT
CASVSGGVTFTDTQYF
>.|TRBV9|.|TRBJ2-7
TGTGCCAGCAGCGCGTTCAGACCCTCAGGGCATTTACCCTACGAGCAGTACTTC
CASSAFRPSGHLPYEQYF
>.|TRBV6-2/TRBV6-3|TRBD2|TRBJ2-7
TGTGCCAGCAGAAAGATGACTAGCGGGATAGGGGAGCAGTACTTC
CASRKMTSGIGEQYF
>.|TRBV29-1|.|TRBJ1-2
TGCAGCGTTGAATCCAGGGCGAGGGGTGGCTACACCTTC
CSVESRARGGYTF
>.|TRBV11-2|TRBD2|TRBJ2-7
TGTGCCAGCAGCCCTATTGGGACTACATCCTACGAGCAGTACTTC
CASSPIGTTSYEQYF
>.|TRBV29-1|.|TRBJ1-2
TGCAGCGCCCAAGGGGGGTCCCCCTATGGCTACACCTTC
CSAQGGSPYGYTF
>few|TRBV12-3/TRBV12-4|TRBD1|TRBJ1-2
TGTGCCAGCAGTCCGGGGACAGGGGGCGGCTATGGCTACACCTTC
CASSPGTGGGYGYTF
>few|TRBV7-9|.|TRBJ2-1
TGTGCCAGCAGCTTATCCGGGAACTACAATGAGCAGTTCTTC
CASSLSGNYNEQFF
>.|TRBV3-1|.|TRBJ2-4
TGTGCCAGCAGCCATCGAGGTCGGGACATTCAGTACTTC
CASSHRGRDIQYF
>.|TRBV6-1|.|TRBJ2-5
TGTGCCAGCAGTCCCCAGGTGACCCAGTACTTC
CASSPQVTQYF
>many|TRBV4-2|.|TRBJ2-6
TGTGCCAGCACCGAGGGGGGCTCTGGGGCCAACGTCCTGACTTTC
CASTEGGSGANVLTF
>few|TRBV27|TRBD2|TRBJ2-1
TGTGCCAGCAGTTTCATTGTCAGTTCGCGGGGGGAATACAATGAGCAGTTCTTC
CASSFIVSSRGEYNEQFF
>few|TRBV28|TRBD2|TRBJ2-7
TGTGCCAGCAGTGTCCCTTTAGCGGGTACCTACGAGCAGTACTTC
CASSVPLAGTYEQYF
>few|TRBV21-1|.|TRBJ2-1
TGTGCCAGCAGCCCATGCAATGAGCAGTTCTTC
CASSPCNEQFF
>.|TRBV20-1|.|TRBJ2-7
TGCAGTGCCAGCCCCGAAAGGGGCTCCTACGAGCAGTACTTC
CSASPERGSYEQYF
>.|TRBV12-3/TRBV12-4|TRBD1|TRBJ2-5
TGTGCCAGCAGGCCTAACACAGGGGGCGGGGAGACCCAGTACTTC
CASRPNTGGGETQYF
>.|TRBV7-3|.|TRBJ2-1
TGTGCCAGCAGCTTTGTGCCGGGTGGGGGGCAGAATGAGCAGTTCTTC
CASSFVPGGGQNEQFF
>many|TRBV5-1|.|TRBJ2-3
TGCGCCAGCAGCTTGGCTAGCGATACGCAGTATTTT
CASSLASDTQYF
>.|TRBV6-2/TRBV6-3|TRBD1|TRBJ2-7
TGTGCCAGCAGGAATCGGCGGACAGGGGACAACGAGCAGTACTTC
CASRNRRTGDNEQYF
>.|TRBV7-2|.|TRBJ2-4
TGTGCCAGCAGCAAAGACGGGGGATATGGGTTGGACATTCAGTACTTC
CASSKDGGYGLDIQYF
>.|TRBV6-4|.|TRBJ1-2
TGTGCCAGGCCGAGGCGGGGAGCACACCTCTATGGCTACACCTTC
CARPRRGAHLYGYTF
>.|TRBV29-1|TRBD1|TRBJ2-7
TGCAGCGTTGGAGGCAGGGGGCCCTACGAGCAGTACTTC
CSVGGRGPYEQYF
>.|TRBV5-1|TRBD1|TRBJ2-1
TGCGCCAGCAGCTGGACGTCCGGGACAGAAGCACTCAATGAGCAGTTCTTC
CASSWTSGTEALNEQFF
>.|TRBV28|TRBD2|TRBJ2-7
TGTGCCAGCAGTTCTCTTCCACTAGCGGGTTCATACGAGCAGTACTTC
CASSSLPLAGSYEQYF
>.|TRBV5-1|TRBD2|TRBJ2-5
TGCGCCAGCAGCATAACCGGGACTAGCGGGGGGGCAAGATGGCAAGAGACCCAGTACTTC
CASSITGTSGGARWQETQYF
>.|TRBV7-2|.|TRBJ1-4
TGTGCCAGCAGCTCCTCGGCCAATAATGAAAAACTGTTTTTT
CASSSSANNEKLFF
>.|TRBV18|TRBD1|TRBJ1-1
TGTGCCAGCTCACCACTCCCATTGACAGGGTCGGCAAGGAACACTGAAGCTTTCTTT
CASSPLPLTGSARNTEAFF
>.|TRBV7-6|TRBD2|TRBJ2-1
TGTGCCAGCAGCTTAACGGCTAGCGGGTACTACAATGAGCAGTTCTTC
CASSLTASGYYNEQFF
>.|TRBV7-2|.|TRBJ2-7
TGTGCCAGCAGCTTTTCCCGCTCCTACGAGCAGTACTTC
CASSFSRSYEQYF
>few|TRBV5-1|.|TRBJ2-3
TGCGCCAGCAGCTTGGACACCACAGATACGCAGTATTTT
CASSLDTTDTQYF
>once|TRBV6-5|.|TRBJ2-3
TGTGCCAGCTCCCTGAGAACCGGAGATACGCAGTATTTT
CASSLRTGDTQYF
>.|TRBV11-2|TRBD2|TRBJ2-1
TGTGCCAGCAGCTTAGTTAGCGGGCCGGTCTCCTACAATGAGCAGTTCTTC
CASSLVSGPVSYNEQFF
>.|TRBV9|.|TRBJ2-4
TGTGCCAGCAGCGTAGGAGGTTCTGATATCGATGAGCAGTACTTC
CASSVGGSDIDEQYF
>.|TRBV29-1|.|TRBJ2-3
TGCAGCGTGGGGAATACCGGAGCGCAGTATTTT
CSVGNTGAQYF
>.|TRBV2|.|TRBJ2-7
TGTGCCAGCAGTGAATACAGCGGTCAGGGCGAGCAGTACTTC
CASSEYSGQGEQYF
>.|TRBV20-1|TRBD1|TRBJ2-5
TGCAGTGCTCTCCCCTCGGACAGGGACCAAGAGACCCAGTACTTC
CSALPSDRDQETQYF
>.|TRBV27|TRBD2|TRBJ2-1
TGTGCCAGCTTGGGAGGACGAGCGGGGGACAATGAGCAGTTCTTC
CASLGGRAGDNEQFF
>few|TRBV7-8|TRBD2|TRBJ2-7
TGTGCCAGCAGCCTCCGACTAGCGGGAGTTAACGAGCAGTACTTC
CASSLRLAGVNEQYF
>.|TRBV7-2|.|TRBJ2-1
TGTGCCAGCAGCCCTCAAATCGGGGGCAGTAATGAGCAGTTCTTC
CASSPQIGGSNEQFF
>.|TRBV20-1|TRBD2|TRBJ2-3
TGCAGTGCCCTAGCGGGTGTGGGGCTCACAGATACGCAGTATTTT
CSALAGVGLTDTQYF
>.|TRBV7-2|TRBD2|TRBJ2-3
TGTGCCAGCAGCCCGGATCCCCCCTTAGCGGGAGGGGGGGCAGATACGCAGTATTTT
CASSPDPPLAGGGADTQYF